This T cell receptor (beta chain) was recorded in a study of CD8 T cells in Susac syndrome. The CDR3 extends over 15 amino acids. Germline loops: CDR1 MDHEN, CDR2 SYDVKM. J gave up 3 bases and V 7 bases, and 10 bases lay outside the gene matches. The RNA input was about 0.45 to 1 ug, and it was reverse transcribed with random hexamers. Each CDR3 protein gets one entry after TCRdb re-called the immunoSEQ multiplex PCR reads with MiXCR. Of around 130,000 distinct CDR3 sequences listed, just over 95% were seen once; the top ten hold roughly 0.14%. Sequencing was performed on CD4+ T cells from PBMCs. The source of this sequence is a human donor with Susac syndrome. This chain joins TRBV28 and TRBJ2-7; 9 bases agree with TRBD2. CDR3 amino acids: CASTLSGSKDYEQYF. As DNA, the CDR3 is TGTGCCAGCACTCTTAGCGGGAGTAAGGACTACGAGCAGTACTTC.